One and the same sample provided the 20 T cell receptor beta chains below, sequenced in a study of blood T cell repertoires in COVID-19. Sequencing used immunoSEQ multiplex PCR; TCRdb keeps in-frame clones, though not all of them. The table shows about 130,000 clones, with roughly 92% occurring only once. The specimen sequenced was peripheral blood. The receptors derive from a man aged 50 or older with COVID-19, enrolled during active disease.

V is TRBV7-2 and J is TRBJ2-3; perhaps TRBD2 as D (5 bases). The V and J ends lost 2 bases and 4 bases respectively, with 7 bases between them. This CDR3 spans 13 amino acids. Germline V gene data show CDR1 as SGHTA and CDR2 as FQGNSA. The CDR3: CASSLTRADTQYF. The CDR3, as DNA: TGTGCCAGCAGCTTAACTAGGGCAGATACGCAGTATTTT.

This chain uses TRBV4-1 with TRBJ2-7; D unclear. Germline V gene lookup returns CDR1 MGHRA and CDR2 YSYEKL. Trimming removed 0 bases from V and 6 bases from J, with 3 bases in between. This CDR3 is built from 11 residues. As DNA, the CDR3 is TGCGCCAGCAGCCAAGAGAGCGAGCAGTACTTC. Protein sequence: CASSQESEQYF.

This clone was recorded a few times. J is TRBJ2-3 and V is TRBV7-8, with a possible D match to TRBD2 (5 bases). V lost 0 bases to trimming and J lost 4 bases, with 5 bases between them. The CDR3 contains 13 residues. Germline V gene sequence: CDR1 SGHVS, CDR2 FQNEAQ. The CDR3: CASSLASADTQYF. The CDR3 DNA is TGTGCCAGCAGCTTAGCTAGCGCAGATACGCAGTATTTT.

CDR3 nucleotide sequence: TGCAGCGTTGGCCGAGGGGGAGAAGAGACCCAGTACTTC. This codes for CSVGRGGEETQYF. V is TRBV29-1 and J is TRBJ2-5; the D gene is possibly TRBD1 (6 bases). Germline CDR1 SQVTM, CDR2 ANQGSEA. V lost 4 bases and J 3 bases, leaving 12 bases between the germline ends. This CDR3 has 13 amino acids.

J is TRBJ2-2 and V is TRBV30; D may be TRBD2 (5 bases). The CDR3 totals 14 residues. CDR1 and CDR2 from the germline V gene are GTSNPN and SVGIG (reference sequence). The V gene lost 4 bases and the J gene lost 4 bases, with 13 bases spanning the gap. The CDR3 coding sequence is TGTGCCTGGACCCGAGCGGCCCGCACCGGGGAGCTGTTTTTT. It specifies CAWTRAARTGELFF.

The chain is built from TRBV20-1 and TRBJ1-1, with D possibly TRBD1 on 5 matching bases. The V end was cut by 6 bases, the J end by 2 bases, with 7 bases between. CDR3 length equals 11 residues. The germline V gene has CDR1 DFQATT and CDR2 SNEGSKA (reference sequence). In nucleotides, the CDR3 is TGCAGTGCCAGGGAAAACACTGAAGCTTTCTTT. Translated: CSARENTEAFF.

This clone was seen only once. CDR3 sequence reads: CASTSGYTQYF. The CDR3 bases are TGTGCCAGCACCAGCGGTTATACGCAGTATTTT. V is TRBV6-5 and J is TRBJ2-3; D is perhaps TRBD2 (5 bases). Germline-derived CDR1 and CDR2 are MNHEY and SVGAGI. The ends were cut back, 7 bases at V and 7 bases at J, with 9 bases in the middle. The CDR3 length is 11 residues.

V and J are TRBV12-3 or TRBV12-4 and TRBJ1-2; no clear D gene. CDR3 size: 13 residues. Trimming removed 3 bases at V and 2 bases at J, with 7 bases between. CDR3: CASSFRGNYGYTF. DNA of the CDR3: TGTGCCAGCAGTTTTAGAGGGAACTATGGCTACACCTTC.

The chain couples TRBV12-3 or TRBV12-4 to TRBJ2-1, with D hard to call. Trimming took 7 bases from V and 6 from J, leaving 4 bases between them. This CDR3 is built from 10 residues. The CDR3 nucleotides read TGTGCCAGCACCTCCAATGAGCAGTTCTTC. Encoded protein: CASTSNEQFF.

The V call is TRBV9, the J call TRBJ1-2, with a weak D call TRBD1 (5 bases). CDR3 length: 13 residues. Germline CDR1 reads SGDLS; CDR2 reads YYNGEE. Trimming took off 2 bases at V and 2 bases at J, with 7 bases between the two ends. CDR3 sequence (DNA): TGTGCCAGCAGCGTGGCAGGGAACTATGGCTACACCTTC. This encodes CASSVAGNYGYTF.

V is TRBV6-2 or TRBV6-3 and J is TRBJ2-5; no clear D. Per germline, CDR1 MNHEY and CDR2 SVGEGT. This CDR3 is built from 13 residues. V lost 3 bases and J 5 bases, leaving 10 bases between the germline ends. DNA of the CDR3: TGTGCCAGCAGTTATCTCTCCCGGGAGACCCAGTACTTC. Encoded protein: CASSYLSRETQYF.

V and J are TRBV7-6 and TRBJ2-3; TRBD2 aligns across 9 bases. With 1 base clipped from V and 6 bases from J, the junction kept 8 bases outside the gene matches. The CDR3 length is 16 residues. Germline CDR1 and CDR2: SGHVS and FNYEAQ. The CDR3 protein is CASSLEATSGRDTQYF. As DNA, the CDR3 is TGTGCCAGCAGCTTAGAGGCGACTAGCGGTAGGGATACGCAGTATTTT.

V gene TRBV28 combines with J gene TRBJ1-2, with D maybe TRBD1 (6 bases). The CDR3 covers 13 residues. Germline CDR1 MDHEN, CDR2 SYDVKM. The ends were cut back, 5 bases at V and 8 bases at J, with 15 bases in the middle. The CDR3 nucleotides are TGTGCCAGCAGTCTGAACAGGGAGGGAGGCTACACCTTC. This encodes CASSLNREGGYTF.

CDR3: CATRQAYEQYF. The CDR3 nucleotides read TGTGCCACCCGACAGGCCTACGAGCAGTACTTC. The chain employs TRBV5-8 and TRBJ2-7; weak D call: TRBD1 (6 bases). The CDR3 runs to 11 residues. CDR1 is SGHTS and CDR2 is YDEGEE in the germline V gene. Trimming left V 9 bases short and J 2 bases short, with 9 bases between.

The chain recombines TRBV27 with TRBJ2-1, with TRBD2 identical over 9 bases. V shed 4 bases and J 5 bases; nucleotides not matched to a gene: 9. The CDR3 covers 16 residues. From germline, CDR1 is MNHEY and CDR2 SMNVEV (reference sequence). In nucleotides, the CDR3 is TGTGCCAGCAGTTCCCGCCTAGCGGGACGGAACAATGAGCAGTTCTTC. Its protein is CASSSRLAGRNNEQFF.

The chain combines TRBV6-4 with TRBJ2-1; 8 nucleotides agree with TRBD2. The CDR3 runs 13 residues. Germline CDR1 is MRHNA and CDR2 is SNTAGT. Unmatched junction bases numbered 4, after V lost 5 bases and J lost 7 bases. The CDR3 bases are TGTGCCAGCAGTTCCGGCGGGGGGAATGAGCAGTTCTTC. Amino acid sequence: CASSSGGGNEQFF.

The CDR3 coding sequence is TGTGCCAGCAGCCTACAGGAGAGTGGCTACACCTTC. Protein product: CASSLQESGYTF. V gene TRBV7-9 combines with J gene TRBJ1-2; tentative D call: TRBD1 (5 bases). This CDR3 spans 12 amino acids. Trimming shortened V by 5 bases and J by 7 bases, and 11 bases separated the two germline ends. Germline values: CDR1 SEHNR, CDR2 FQNEAQ (reference sequence).

This sequence joins TRBV6-5 and TRBJ2-7; D gene uncertain. The V and J ends lost 8 bases and 0 bases respectively, with 14 bases between them. Germline CDR1 reads MNHEY; CDR2 reads SVGAGI. CDR3 size: 14 residues. This CDR3 is CASERVRGSYEQYF. CDR3 DNA: TGTGCCAGCGAAAGAGTACGAGGCTCCTACGAGCAGTACTTC.

The genes are TRBV24-1 and TRBJ2-1; 8 nucleotides agree with TRBD1. The CDR3 loop spans 13 amino acids. V lost 7 bases and J lost 6; bases outside the gene matches: 4. From germline, CDR1 is KGHDR and CDR2 SFDVKD. CDR3: CATRDRVGNEQFF. The CDR3, as DNA: TGTGCCACCAGGGACAGGGTGGGCAATGAGCAGTTCTTC.

The V and J genes are TRBV5-1 and TRBJ2-7; D gene ambiguous. Trimming shortened V by 0 bases and J by 0 bases, and 10 bases separated the two germline ends. CDR1 and CDR2 from the germline V gene are SGHRS and YFSETQ. The CDR3 is 15 amino acids. CDR3 in amino acids: CASSLDSPSSYEQYF. The CDR3 DNA follows: TGCGCCAGCAGCTTGGACAGTCCCAGCTCCTACGAGCAGTACTTC.